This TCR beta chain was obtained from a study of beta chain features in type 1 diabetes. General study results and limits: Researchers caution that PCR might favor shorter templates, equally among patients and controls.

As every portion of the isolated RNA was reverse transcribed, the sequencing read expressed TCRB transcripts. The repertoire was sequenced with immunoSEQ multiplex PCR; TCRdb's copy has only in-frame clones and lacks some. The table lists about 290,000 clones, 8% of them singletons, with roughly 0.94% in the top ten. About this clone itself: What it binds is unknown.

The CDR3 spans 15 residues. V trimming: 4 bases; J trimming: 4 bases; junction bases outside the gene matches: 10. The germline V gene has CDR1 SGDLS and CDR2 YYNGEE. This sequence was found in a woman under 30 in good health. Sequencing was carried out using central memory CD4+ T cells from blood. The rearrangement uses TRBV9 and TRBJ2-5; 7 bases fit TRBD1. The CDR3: CASSLGQSFRETQYF. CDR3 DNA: TGTGCCAGCAGCTTGGGACAGAGTTTTCGAGAGACCCAGTACTTC.